The 14 T cell receptor beta chains below all came from one sample that was sequenced in a study of CD8+ T cells in alopecia areata (dated by TCRdb to between 2017 and 2018). Cells from mouse cutaneous lymph nodes were pooled, stained for CD4, CD8alpha, NKG2D, NKG2ACE and other markers, and then sorted on a BD Influx. The library was prepared using the immunoSEQ multiplex PCR assay. For TCR sequencing, RNA was extracted from every sample and reverse transcribed into cDNA to serve as template. TCRdb stores this immuneACCESS table with in-frame sequences only. Part of the clones is absent; in the studies checked, under half of the shortfall reflects unresolved V genes, and no reason is known for the rest. This sample was tabulated with around 300,000 clones, among which there are no singletons. Clones ranked in the top ten supply roughly 1.2% of the sample. Input material: CD4+ T cells sorted from a lymph node. The receptors originated from a C3H/HeJ mouse with alopecia areata. The MHC haplotype that this mouse strain carries is H2-k.

This clone was counted only a few times. Gene labels here are mouse ones. The read falls 4 residues short of the CDR3 end, and the missing part is taken from the germline J gene. The V gene is TRBV13-3, the J gene TRBJ2-2, with D unclear. Trimming removed 4 bases at V and 2 bases at J, with 9 bases between. The CDR3 spans 14 residues. From germline, CDR1 is NNHDY and CDR2 SYVADS. The CDR3 reads CASSPTANTGQLYF. The covered CDR3 bases are TGTGCCAGCAGTCCAACTGCGAACACCGGG.

About this clone itself: Mouse gene names and germline throughout. The read halts 4 residues ahead of the CDR3 end, with the missing end drawn from the germline J gene. This chain links TRBV13-2 with TRBJ2-5; 11 bases map to TRBD1. Trimming removed 3 bases from V and 0 bases from J; junction bases left unmatched: 3. This CDR3 region has 16 residues. The germline V gene encodes CDR1 NNHNN and CDR2 SYGAGS (reference sequence). The CDR3 sequence is CASGGGTGGNQDTQYF. The covered CDR3 bases are TGTGCCAGCGGTGGGGGGACAGGGGGTAACCAAGAC.

This clone was counted a few times. Gene names denote mouse genes. From the germline J gene comes the end of the CDR3, since the read stops 4 residues before it. The genes are TRBV13-2 and TRBJ2-3; 8 bases align to TRBD2. Germline trimming cut 1 base from V and 0 bases from J; bases unmatched to any gene: 4. CDR3 size: 16 residues. CDR1 and CDR2 from the germline V gene are NNHNN and SYGAGS (reference sequence). The chain's CDR3 is CASGDRLGTSAETLYF. Partial CDR3 DNA: TGTGCCAGCGGTGATCGACTGGGGACTAGTGCAGAA.

Concerning this clone itself: Germline and genes here are mouse. The same CDR3 is also encoded by other DNA sequences in this sample. The DNA read from the CDR3 is TGTGCCAGCAGTGATGCGGCTGGGGGCTATGCT. This encodes CASSDAAGGYA. Given in full, the CDR3 is CASSDAAGGYAEQFF. The genes are TRBV13-3 and TRBJ2-1; 7 nucleotides match TRBD2. The CDR3 end is not reached by the read, which stops 4 residues before it; the germline J gene fills it in. This CDR3 has 15 amino acids. The J segment lost 3 bases and the V segment lost 0 bases, leaving 3 bases of the junction unmatched. Germline lookup yields CDR1 NNHDY and CDR2 SYVADS.

Of note for this clone: These gene names are mouse names. The read ends 4 residues shy of where the CDR3 ends; the end is completed using the germline J gene. V and J are TRBV1 and TRBJ2-7; 9 bases align to TRBD1. Germline V gene sequence: CDR1 NSQYPW, CDR2 LRSPGD (reference sequence). V lost 6 bases, J lost 0 bases, and 3 bases stayed unmatched. This CDR3 is built from 14 residues. The sequenced part of the CDR3 DNA is TGCACCTGCAGAAGACAGGGGGACTCCTAT. This sequence encodes CTCRRQGDSY. The full CDR3 is CTCRRQGDSYEQYF.

There are a few counts of this clone. Gene names are the mouse ones. The read halts 3 residues ahead of the CDR3 end, with the missing end drawn from the germline J gene. The V call is TRBV19, the J call TRBJ1-6; weak D call: TRBD1 (5 bases). TRBJ1-6 is labeled an ORF, and its function is uncertain. Looked up from germline, CDR1 is FNHDT and CDR2 is SITEND (reference sequence). This CDR3 comprises 15 residues. V was cut by 3 bases and J by 0 bases, with 7 bases left in between. The covered CDR3 bases are TGTGCCAGCAGTACGACAGATTCCTATAATTCGCCC. Protein: CASSTTDSYNSP. The entire CDR3 protein is CASSTTDSYNSPLYF.

This clone has just a few counts. Mouse germline and gene names are used. Read coverage stops 4 residues before the CDR3 terminus; the germline J gene supplies the remainder. This chain joins TRBV31 and TRBJ2-3; the match to TRBD2 covers 11 bases. After removal of 0 bases from V and 2 bases from J, the junction contained 4 bases not matched to a gene. The CDR3 is made up of 16 amino acids. Germline V gene lookup returns CDR1 GKSSPN and CDR2 SITVG. The sequenced part of the CDR3 DNA is TGTGCCTGGAGTCTAAGGACTGGGGGGATTGCAGAA. Protein sequence: CAWSLRTGGIAE. The full CDR3 sequence reads CAWSLRTGGIAETLYF.

This clone was detected a few times. Mouse names are used for the genes. At the DNA level, this CDR3 is encoded by other sequences in the same sample as well. The sequenced part of the CDR3 DNA is TGTGCCAGCGGTGATCAGGGGGAAGAC. Translated: CASGDQGED. The CDR3 in its entirety is CASGDQGEDTQYF. The chain links TRBV13-2 to TRBJ2-5, with TRBD1 identical over 7 bases. The read finishes 4 residues shy of the CDR3 end, and the germline J gene is used to complete it. The CDR3 has 13 residues. Germline V lookup: CDR1 NNHNN, CDR2 SYGAGS (reference sequence).

There are a few counts of this clone. Gene names and germline refer to mouse. The read is 4 residues too short to cover the CDR3 end, so that end is filled in from the germline J gene. The chain recombines TRBV31 with TRBJ1-2, with D possibly TRBD1 on 6 matching bases. Germline CDR1 GKSSPN, CDR2 SITVG. V was cut by 1 base and J by 1 base, with 13 bases left in between. This CDR3 has 15 amino acids. The CDR3 region is CAWSQTGQKNSDYTF. The CDR3 DNA, read in part, is TGTGCCTGGAGTCAGACGGGACAAAAAAACTCC.

This clone has just a few counts. All gene names here are mouse names. The read terminates 4 residues before the CDR3 end, so the remaining end is supplied by the germline J gene. The chain joins TRBV13-1 to TRBJ1-2; 9 positions match TRBD1. The ends lost 0 bases at V and 4 bases at J; junction bases unmatched: 4. CDR1 NSHNY and CDR2 SYGAGN come from the germline V gene. This CDR3 spans 15 amino acids. The DNA read from the CDR3 is TGTGCCAGCAGTGATGCAGGGACAGGGCGCTCC. This encodes CASSDAGTGRS. The CDR3 in full is CASSDAGTGRSDYTF.

Concerning this clone: The gene names given are mouse names. The read halts 4 residues ahead of the CDR3 end, with the missing end drawn from the germline J gene. Other DNA sequences from this sample encode an identical CDR3 as well. The genes are TRBV19 and TRBJ2-5; 8 positions agree with TRBD2. CDR3 length: 14 amino acids. Germline V CDR1 and CDR2: FNHDT, SITEND (reference sequence). CDR3 DNA (partial): TGTGCCAGCAGTATGGGGGGGGCGAAGGAC. This codes for CASSMGGAKD. The entire CDR3 reads CASSMGGAKDTQYF.

This clone was detected only a few times. The gene symbols are mouse symbols. The observed sequence ends 4 residues before the CDR3 terminus, with the missing tail filled in from the germline J gene. V and J are TRBV2 and TRBJ1-2; possibly TRBD1 for D (6 bases). The CDR3 contains 15 residues. Germline V gene data show CDR1 as LGHNA and CDR2 as YSYQKL. The V and J ends lost 1 base and 0 bases respectively, with 9 bases between them. Incomplete CDR3 DNA: TGTGCCAGCAGCCAAGGGACAGATCCAAACTCC. It is translated as CASSQGTDPNS. The entire CDR3 is CASSQGTDPNSDYTF.

This clone has ten or more counts. Gene names follow the mouse nomenclature. CDR3 amino acids: CASSEPRGGQDTQYF. The DNA read from the CDR3 is TGTGCCAGCAGTGAGCCCCGGGGGGGCCAAGAC. This chain joins TRBV13-1 and TRBJ2-5, with 7 bases lining up with TRBD2. The read ends 4 residues shy of where the CDR3 ends; the end is completed using the germline J gene. The CDR3 consists of 15 residues. Per germline, CDR1 NSHNY and CDR2 SYGAGN. Losses at the gene ends were 2 bases for V and 2 bases for J; bases not matched to a gene: 5.

Only a few counts were recorded for this clone. Gene names and germline match the mouse. The CDR3 end falls 4 residues outside the read, so it is completed with the germline J gene. This chain connects TRBV19 to TRBJ1-1; possible D gene TRBD1, 5 bases. CDR3 size: 14 residues. V was trimmed by 4 bases and J by 0 bases, leaving 10 bases between them. The germline V gene encodes CDR1 FNHDT and CDR2 SITEND (reference sequence). This chain's CDR3 is CASSSQGANTEVFF. CDR3 DNA, as far as it was read: TGTGCCAGCAGTTCCCAGGGAGCAAACACA.